The TCR beta chain under discussion was sequenced for a study of human T cells and chemical hapten exposure. Time point described: pre-sensitization, week 0. Treatment defined: therapeutic diphenylcyclopropenone sensitization with weekly scalp DPC. MiXCR, applied by TCRdb to the RACE reads, yields one record per CDR3 protein. The profile shows fewer than 140,000 distinct CDR3 sequences, around 12% of them singletons. CDR3 size: 13 residues. Germline V gives CDR1 MNHEY, CDR2 SVGAGI. To note about this clonotype: Its antigen is not known. A much larger clone lies a single base off, so this may be a read error.

General study points: The study found that DPC sensitization did not change TCRs above 1 in 1000 frequency. Expanded TCRs clustered into significantly more large CDR3 similarity groups than controls, the analysis revealed. PT1 expanded TCR numbers tracked positively with patch test score.

The TCR sequence derives from a woman between 50 and 59 years old with alopecia areata. Some clones in this sample may be carry-over from other donors' samples. This chain uses TRBV6-5 with TRBJ1-1; no clear D gene. The sequenced sample was whole blood, obtained in connection with sensitization to the hapten diphenylcyclopropenone (DPC). The CDR3 DNA reads TGTGCCACCAGTTACACGGTGAACACTGAAGCTTTCTTT. This codes for CATSYTVNTEAFF.